A single TCR beta chain is shown here with its context. The method was immunoSEQ multiplex PCR; TCRdb's version includes in-frame clones alone and lacks a portion of them. The sample lists 95,000 to 120,000 clones, about 88% occurring once. This specimen comes from a study of blood T cell repertoires in COVID-19. Across the study: COVID-19 samples, acute and convalescent, were from the United States, Italy and Spain. Nucleic acid was either cDNA or gDNA, and it came from T cells, B-cell-depleted T cells, or PBMCs.

This CDR3 has 14 amino acids. Germline assignment: CDR1 LGHNA and CDR2 YSLEER. The ends were cut back, 0 bases at V and 6 bases at J, with 9 bases in the middle. The origin of this receptor is a woman between 70 and 85 years old who had recovered from COVID-19. Sequencing was performed on peripheral blood. The chain recombines TRBV4-3 with TRBJ1-5; no reliable D call. The chain's CDR3 is CASSQDGLSQPQHF. DNA for the CDR3: TGCGCCAGCAGCCAAGATGGACTTAGTCAGCCCCAGCATTTT.